This T cell receptor beta chain emerged from a study of OX40 agonist ivuxolimab in advanced cancers. Study at large: A male proportion of approximately 83% was recorded, with mean age approximately 64 years and range about 20 to 85. Study-wide results and limits: Relative to CD4+, CD8+ T cells held more expanded clones on average.

From germline, CDR1 is LGHNA and CDR2 YSLEER. The CDR3 extends over 15 amino acids. Trimming took off 1 base at V and 4 bases at J, with 14 bases between the two ends. The table came from immunoSEQ multiplex PCR; TCRdb's copy has only in-frame clones and leaves some out. The table shows roughly 130,000 clones, with 80% to 95% occurring only once. This clone was seen just once. The antigen is unknown. The clonotype was recovered from an adult with an advanced solid tumor such as melanoma, head and neck, liver or kidney cancer. The starting material was CD4+ or CD8+ T cells sorted from blood, obtained in a trial of the OX40 agonist ivuxolimab. V is TRBV4-3 and J is TRBJ2-7, with a possible D match to TRBD2 (8 bases). The chain's CDR3 is CASSQAGRGLYEQYF. CDR3 nucleotides: TGCGCCAGCAGCCAAGCCGGGAGGGGGCTGTACGAGCAGTACTTC.